Below are 8 T cell receptor beta chains sequenced from a single sample in a study of T cell therapy after organ transplantation. For these TCRs, the target antigens are not known. Profiled with immunoSEQ multiplex PCR; TCRdb holds only in-frame clones, not every one. The table records approximately 20,000 clones, 81% of them present only once. The sample's time point: 4-8 weeks after completion of therapy. Sequenced material: CD8+ T cells from blood, taken after autologous CMV-specific T cell therapy. The receptors shown here come from a human patient who had received a solid organ transplant and had CMV disease. Some T cells may have come from the graft donor.

This sequence joins TRBV7-8 and TRBJ2-6; possibly TRBD1 for D (5 bases). Germline V gives CDR1 SGHVS, CDR2 FQNEAQ. The CDR3 loop spans 16 amino acids. The V gene lost 4 bases and the J gene lost 2 bases, with 12 bases spanning the gap. Here the CDR3 DNA reads TGTGCCAGCAGCTCCCTGGCAGGGCCTGGGGCCAACGTCCTGACTTTC. Protein: CASSSLAGPGANVLTF. Using reference TRBV7-8 and TRBJ2-6 for the parts outside the CDR3, the full variable domain is GAGVSQSPRYKVAKRGQDVALRCDPISGHVSLFWYQQALGQGPEFLTYFQNEAQLDKSGLPSDRFFAERPEGSVSTLKIQRTQQEDSAVYLCASSSLAGPGANVLTFGAGSRLTVL.

The CDR3 sequence: CASSFLGQFNEKLFF. The CDR3 coding sequence is TGTGCCAGCAGCTTCCTGGGACAGTTTAATGAAAAACTGTTTTTT. The chain combines TRBV7-8 with TRBJ1-4; TRBD1 agrees at 7 bases. The trim removed 3 bases at V and 4 bases at J, leaving 5 bases unmatched. The CDR3 contains 15 residues. Germline CDR1 is SGHVS and CDR2 is FQNEAQ.

The rearrangement uses TRBV18 and TRBJ1-1; 10 bases fit TRBD1. V lost 8 bases and J lost 2; bases outside the gene matches: 8. Germline V gene sequence: CDR1 KGHSH, CDR2 LQKENI. CDR3 length: 15 residues. The CDR3: CASTRDRGRNTEAFF. The CDR3 DNA reads TGTGCCAGCACAAGGGACAGGGGTCGTAACACTGAAGCTTTCTTT. Supplemented by reference TRBV18 and TRBJ1-1, the full variable domain reads NAGVMQNPRHLVRRRGQEARLRCSPMKGHSHVYWYRQLPEEGLKFMVYLQKENIIDESGMPKERFSAEFPKEGPSILRIQQVVRGDSAAYFCASTRDRGRNTEAFFGQGTRLTVV.

The V and J genes are TRBV6-1 and TRBJ2-7; weak D call: TRBD1 (6 bases). Germline lookup yields CDR1 MNHNS and CDR2 SASEGT. Trimming stripped 6 bases from V and 4 bases from J, with 19 bases between. The CDR3 runs 15 residues. The DNA of the CDR3 is TGTGCCAGCAGCCATGCAGACAGGCCCTATTACGAGCAGTACTTC. It encodes CASSHADRPYYEQYF.

This clone came up once. This rearrangement joins TRBV6-5 to TRBJ1-1, with 8 bases matching TRBD1. The germline V gene has CDR1 MNHEY and CDR2 SVGAGI. V dropped 7 bases and J dropped 1; count of bases not matched to a gene: 8. The CDR3 is 15 residues long. CDR3: CASTKAGGPNTEAFF. For the CDR3, the DNA is TGTGCCAGCACCAAAGCAGGGGGCCCGAACACTGAAGCTTTCTTT.

The chain links TRBV4-1 to TRBJ2-5; D is uncertain. The DNA end is more similar to TRBJ2-7, so the J call may be wrong. The CDR3 sequence is 13 residues long. Germline CDR1 is MGHRA and CDR2 is YSYEKL. The CDR3 coding sequence is TGCGCCAGCAGCCAAGATAGGTCCTACGAGCAGTACTTC. It specifies CASSQDRSYEQYF.

The CDR3 spells CASSLLNGQGAYEQYF. CDR3 sequence (DNA): TGTGCCAGCAGTTTGCTTAACGGACAGGGGGCCTACGAGCAGTACTTC. The J gene is TRBJ2-7, the V gene TRBV27, with 10 nucleotides matching TRBD1. CDR1 is MNHEY and CDR2 is SMNVEV in the germline V gene (reference sequence). The CDR3 contains 16 residues. Trimming took 3 bases from V and 2 from J; bases not matched to a gene: 7.

The chain couples TRBV30 to TRBJ1-1; D uncertain. Trimming shortened V by 4 bases and J by 6 bases, and 15 bases separated the two germline ends. CDR3 length equals 13 residues. Germline V CDR1 and CDR2: GTSNPN, SVGIG (reference sequence). The CDR3 reads CAWTPVPGAEAFF. The CDR3 DNA is TGTGCCTGGACCCCTGTCCCGGGAGCTGAAGCTTTCTTT.